These T cell receptor beta chains were read from a single sample in a study of blood T cell repertoires in COVID-19. Repertoires were generated with immunoSEQ multiplex PCR, while TCRdb's copy carries only in-frame clones and drops some. Here the sample spans some 190,000 clones, just under 85% being singletons. The sequenced material came from peripheral blood. These receptors all come from a woman in her seventies with active or convalescent COVID-19. Each CDR3 is given with its conserved first and last residue. Fields, in order: V gene, D gene, J gene, clone size, CDR3 DNA, CDR3 protein. A D gene is named only where the DNA matches it firmly. Only some rows state a clone size, as once, few, many or a class for expanded clones.

TRBV14	TRBD2	TRBJ2-2	NA	TGTGCCAGCAGCCGGGGACTAGCGGGCACCGGGGAGCTGTTTTTT	CASSRGLAGTGELFF
TRBV5-1	TRBD2	TRBJ2-7	NA	TGCGCCAGCAGCTTGGAACTAGCGGGAGTGGGCGAGCAGTACTTC	CASSLELAGVGEQYF
TRBV2	TRBD2	TRBJ2-3	NA	TGTGCCAGCAGTGAAGGGCGGGAGTATCCAGATACGCAGTATTTT	CASSEGREYPDTQYF
TRBV9	NA	TRBJ2-3	NA	TGTGCCAGCAGCGCCGTCACAGATACGCAGTATTTT	CASSAVTDTQYF
TRBV3-1/TRBV3-2	NA	TRBJ1-6	NA	TGTGCCAGCAGCCCACGGGTCAATAATTCACCCCTCCACTTT	CASSPRVNNSPLHF
TRBV5-1	NA	TRBJ2-3	NA	TGCGCCAGCAGCTTGGGGGTCCAACAGGGCACAGATACGCAGTATTTT	CASSLGVQQGTDTQYF
TRBV7-9	TRBD1	TRBJ2-1	NA	TGTGCCAGCAGCTCGTGGACAGGGATCAATGAGCAGTTCTTC	CASSSWTGINEQFF
TRBV19	NA	TRBJ1-1	once	TGTGCCAGTATCTTGTCCGAGGGCACTGAAGCTTTCTTT	CASILSEGTEAFF
TRBV19	TRBD1	TRBJ2-7	NA	TGTGCCAGTAGTATTCAGGGGGCTGGCGAGCAGTACTTC	CASSIQGAGEQYF
TRBV10-3	NA	TRBJ2-7	many	TGTGCCATCAGTGATGGGTGGCGGAGCTCCTACGAGCAGTACTTC	CAISDGWRSSYEQYF
TRBV4-1	NA	TRBJ1-1	once	TGCGCCAGCAGCCAAGGGCCCCTGAGAGGAAACACTGAAGCTTTCTTT	CASSQGPLRGNTEAFF
TRBV19	TRBD2	TRBJ2-2	NA	TGTGCCAGTAGGGGGACTAGCCACGGGGAGCTGTTTTTT	CASRGTSHGELFF
TRBV11-2	NA	TRBJ2-2	NA	TGTGCCAGCAGCTTAGCAGGGGCCGACTTCGGGGAGCTGTTTTTT	CASSLAGADFGELFF
TRBV3-1/TRBV3-2	TRBD1	TRBJ1-2	NA	TGTGCCAGCAGGACGCAGGGGGCGATACATGGCTACACCTTC	CASRTQGAIHGYTF
TRBV3-1/TRBV3-2	TRBD2	TRBJ2-5	NA	TGTGCCAGCAGCCAGGGACTAGCGGGGGGGGAGACCCAGTACTTC	CASSQGLAGGETQYF
TRBV27	NA	TRBJ1-2	NA	TGTGCCAGCAAGCACGGGGGTCATGGCTACACCTTC	CASKHGGHGYTF
TRBV12-5	NA	TRBJ2-7	NA	TGTGCTAGTGGTCCCTCGTTTGAGGGCAGTGGATGGTACGAGCAGTACTTC	CASGPSFEGSGWYEQYF
TRBV5-4	TRBD1	TRBJ1-1	few	TGTGCCAGCAGCTTGGATGGAGGGGGCCTCACTGAAGCTTTCTTT	CASSLDGGGLTEAFF
TRBV12-3/TRBV12-4	NA	TRBJ1-2	NA	TGTGCCAGCAGTTTTCCATCAGGCTATGGCTACACCTTC	CASSFPSGYGYTF
TRBV5-4	TRBD1	TRBJ2-7	NA	TGTGCCAGCAGCAAAGACAGGGGCGCTTACGAGCAGTACTTC	CASSKDRGAYEQYF
TRBV7-9	TRBD1	TRBJ1-1	NA	TGTGCCAGCAGCTTCAGGGACAGGGTGACTGAAGCTTTCTTT	CASSFRDRVTEAFF
TRBV9	NA	TRBJ2-3	NA	TGTGCCAGCAGCGTAACGTTCCTCCCGGCAGATACGCAGTATTTT	CASSVTFLPADTQYF
TRBV13	TRBD2	TRBJ2-7	NA	TGTGCCAGCAGCTTATGGGGGGAGGGCCACTACGAGCAGTACTTC	CASSLWGEGHYEQYF
TRBV5-6	TRBD1	TRBJ1-3	few	TGTGCCAGCAGCTTAACAGGGGCTGGAAACACCATATATTTT	CASSLTGAGNTIYF
TRBV18	TRBD1	TRBJ2-2	once	TGTGCCAGCTCACGGGGACAGAGTCCCGGGGAGCTGTTTTTT	CASSRGQSPGELFF
TRBV18	TRBD2	TRBJ2-1	NA	TGTGCCAGCTCACCCAGACTAGCGGGAGACTACAATGAGCAGTTCTTC	CASSPRLAGDYNEQFF
TRBV11-3	TRBD2	TRBJ2-2	NA	TGTGCCAGCAGCGGGACTAGCGGGAGTACCGGGGAGCTGTTTTTT	CASSGTSGSTGELFF